This T cell receptor beta chain was captured in a study of T cells in Graves' hyperthyroidism and ophthalmopathy. This CDR3 has 13 residues. V was trimmed by 3 bases and J by 8 bases, leaving 13 bases between them. CDR1 and CDR2 (germline): MDHEN, SYDVKM. The CDR3 regions of TCR beta were amplified from RNA transcripts. The HTBI primer set served for first-round RT-PCR of the TCR CDR3. TCRdb re-called the multiplex PCR reads with MiXCR, one entry per CDR3 protein. The repertoire has 550,000 to 600,000 distinct CDR3 sequences, more than 45% of them found once; the top ten carry roughly 19%. Diagnosis relied on clinical symptoms, serum thyroxine and TRAb, thyroid ultrasound and orbital computed tomography. General study findings and limits: Ophthalmopathy, which appeared later, was predicted by the model a median roughly 6.6 months before onset. Using 13 V-J features, a model discriminated ophthalmopathy from stable hyperthyroidism.

Notes on this clonotype: Its antigen is undetermined.

The gene calls are TRBV28 and TRBJ1-1; weak D call: TRBD1 (5 bases). Sequenced: peripheral blood or thyroid tissue (not recorded which). The TCR sequence derives from an adult woman with Graves' disease, either hyperthyroidism or ophthalmopathy (not recorded which). The CDR3 here is CASSLGRLREAFF. CDR3 in DNA: TGTGCCAGCAGTTTGGGACGGCTAAGGGAAGCTTTCTTT.